The sequence of this T cell receptor (beta chain) was determined in a study of cytotoxic CD8 clonotypes in ibrutinib-treated CLL. Points from the study as a whole: Few clonotypes were public, and these shrank or held steady under treatment.

This clone was observed many times. Antigen unknown. Trimming shortened V by 4 bases and J by 6 bases, and 27 bases separated the two germline ends. Germline-derived CDR1 and CDR2 are MNHNS and SASEGT. This CDR3 region has 18 residues. Sequencing was performed with immunoSEQ multiplex PCR; in TCRdb, only in-frame clones are kept and a portion is missing. The sample includes about 200,000 clones, around 75% seen only once; the top ten take approximately 6%. Sequencing used PBMCs, obtained after 12 months of ibrutinib treatment. This TCR derives from a human donor with chronic lymphocytic leukemia. The V and J genes are TRBV6-1 and TRBJ1-2; the D gene is possibly TRBD1 (5 bases). Here the CDR3 DNA reads TGTGCCAGCAGTGCACATCAAACGAGCCGGGTCCTCAGGGATGGCTACACCTTC. Its translation is CASSAHQTSRVLRDGYTF.